The following is a T cell receptor beta chain sequence with its context. This record comes from a study of blood T cell repertoires in COVID-19. Turning to the study itself: Samples taken during acute and convalescent COVID-19 were collected in the United States, Italy and Spain.

V was shortened by 0 bases and J by 10 bases, with 7 bases between the two germline ends. The germline CDR1 and CDR2 sequences are DFQATT and SNEGSKA (reference sequence). The CDR3 is 11 amino acids. TCRdb's table, derived via immunoSEQ multiplex PCR, lists solely in-frame clones and lacks some. This table holds roughly 34,000 clones, roughly 88% found once. Material for sequencing was peripheral blood. The rearrangement uses TRBV20-1 and TRBJ2-1, with D hard to call. The clonotype was recovered from a man in his sixties with active COVID-19. The CDR3 protein is CSARDHTEQFF. The CDR3 nucleotides read TGCAGTGCTAGAGATCACACCGAGCAGTTCTTC.